This T cell receptor (beta chain) was sequenced for a study of blood T cell repertoires in COVID-19. Original data processing: Reference gene primer amplification yielded estimated nucleated cell counts. The table came from immunoSEQ multiplex PCR; TCRdb's copy has only in-frame clones and leaves some out. That table furnishes V, J and clone size, whereas the DNA furnished D and trimming. The sample lists some 83,000 clones, roughly 78% seen once, with less than 25% in the top ten. The specimen was peripheral blood. The receptor was derived from a human donor in a cohort sampled during active COVID-19.

In nucleotides, the CDR3 is TGTGCCAGCAGTGACCACAGGGGGGTCAACTATGGCTACACCTTC. This codes for CASSDHRGVNYGYTF. This chain links TRBV6-1 with TRBJ1-2; 8 nucleotides line up with TRBD1. Trimming at V came to 3 bases and at J to 2 bases, leaving 5 bases not matched to a gene. This CDR3 contains 15 residues. Germline CDR1 and CDR2: MNHNS and SASEGT.